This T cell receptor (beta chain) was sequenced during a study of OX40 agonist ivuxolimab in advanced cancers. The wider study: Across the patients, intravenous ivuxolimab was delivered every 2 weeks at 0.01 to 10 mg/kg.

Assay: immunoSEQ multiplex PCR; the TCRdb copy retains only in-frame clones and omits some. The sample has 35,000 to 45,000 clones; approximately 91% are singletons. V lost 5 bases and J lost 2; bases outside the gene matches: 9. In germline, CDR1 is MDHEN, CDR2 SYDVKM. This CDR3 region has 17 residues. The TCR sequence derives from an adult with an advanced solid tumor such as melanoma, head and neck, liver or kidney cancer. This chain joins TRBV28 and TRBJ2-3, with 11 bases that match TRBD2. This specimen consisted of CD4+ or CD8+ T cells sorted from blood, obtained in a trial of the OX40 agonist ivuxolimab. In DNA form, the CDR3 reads TGTGCCAGCAGTCCACTAGCGGGAGCGGTTTACACAGATACGCAGTATTTT. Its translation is CASSPLAGAVYTDTQYF.